This TCR beta chain derives from a study of T-cell memory formation after mild COVID-19. Study findings and constraints: That cross-reactive memory joined was suggested by some responding clones appearing in pre-infection memory. The CD4+ clones that contracted clustered mainly within CM and EM, and the CD8+ clones concentrated in EMRA.

In germline, CDR1 is MNHEY, CDR2 SVGAGI. The trim removed 6 bases at V and 2 bases at J, leaving 7 bases unmatched. The CDR3 sequence is 14 residues long. About this clonotype itself: Its antigen is not identified.

In TCRdb, the 5' RACE reads were re-called with MiXCR into one record per CDR3 protein. The table includes some 410,000 distinct CDR3 sequences, about a quarter detected once. The sequenced sample was PBMCs or a T cell subset sorted from them (not recorded which). The clonotype comes from an adult woman who had mild COVID-19 (a few samples of this study predate the infection). Cell type and time point are not known. This chain links TRBV6-5 with TRBJ2-7, with 7 bases lining up with TRBD1. In nucleotides, the CDR3 is TGTGCCAGCAGCTACAGGGGTATAGCCTACGAGCAGTACTTC. It is translated as CASSYRGIAYEQYF.